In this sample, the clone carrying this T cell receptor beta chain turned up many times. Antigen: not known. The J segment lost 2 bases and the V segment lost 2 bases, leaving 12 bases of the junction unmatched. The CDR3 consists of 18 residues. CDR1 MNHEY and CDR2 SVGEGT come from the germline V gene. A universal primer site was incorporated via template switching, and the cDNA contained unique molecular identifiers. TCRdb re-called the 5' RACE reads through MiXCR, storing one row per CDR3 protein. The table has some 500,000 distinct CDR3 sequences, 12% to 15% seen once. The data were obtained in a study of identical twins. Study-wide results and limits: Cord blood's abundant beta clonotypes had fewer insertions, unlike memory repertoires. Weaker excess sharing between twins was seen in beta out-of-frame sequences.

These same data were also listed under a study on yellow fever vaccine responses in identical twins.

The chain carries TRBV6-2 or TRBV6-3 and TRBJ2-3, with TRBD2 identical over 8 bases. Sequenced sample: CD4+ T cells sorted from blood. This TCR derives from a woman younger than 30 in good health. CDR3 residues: CASSYEVAQRGLTDTQYF. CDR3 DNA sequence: TGTGCCAGCAGTTACGAAGTCGCCCAGCGGGGGCTCACAGATACGCAGTATTTT.